This TCR beta chain was found in a study of metastatic and nonmetastatic thyroid tumors. V lost 4 bases, J lost 0 bases, and 7 bases stayed unmatched. Germline V gene sequence: CDR1 DFQATT, CDR2 SNEGSKA (reference sequence). The CDR3 extends over 15 amino acids. This clone was detected only a few times. The antigen is unknown. A much bigger clone sits one base away, suggesting this may be a read error. The CDR3 does not close with the conserved phenylalanine or tryptophan, likely indicating a read error. Study-level points and caveats: In both blood and tumor samples, TCR beta diversity was reported significantly higher for malignant than benign nodules.

Patients were all untreated before their thyroid surgery. As processed by the authors: A classifier of distant metastasis in papillary thyroid cancer was built from CDR3 differences (across clinicopathological groups). TCRdb used MiXCR to call clones anew from the PCR reads. The V and J calls reflect TCRdb's pipeline rather than the authors' work. The data hold tens of thousands of clones, with about 13% observed a single time. V is TRBV20-1 and J is TRBJ1-1; 8 bases map to TRBD1. Input material: blood. The TCR sequence derives from a female donor with papillary thyroid cancer or a benign thyroid nodule (not recorded which). Some clones in this sample may be carry-over from other donors' samples. Here the CDR3 DNA reads TGCAGTGCTACCTGGGACAGGAACATGAACACTGAAGCTTTCTTG. Translation gives CSATWDRNMNTEAFL.